This is a list of T cell receptor beta chains from one sample in a study of T cells in narcolepsy. Sequencing used immunoSEQ multiplex PCR; TCRdb keeps in-frame clones, though not all of them. The profile shows tens of thousands of clones, approximately 90% of them singletons. Source material: CD45RA- memory CD4+ T cells from PBMCs. The source is a human donor with narcolepsy. Each CDR3 is given with its conserved first and last residue. Fields, in order: D gene, V gene, J gene, clone size, CDR3 protein, CDR3 DNA. The D gene is left open where the match is weak. Clone size is shown for a subset of rows, as once, few, many or a class of expanded clone.

TRBD1	TRBV11-3	TRBJ2-5	.	CASSIWDRGLETQYF	TGTGCCAGCAGCATCTGGGACAGGGGGCTTGAGACCCAGTACTTC
.	TRBV5-1	TRBJ1-3	.	CASSPGTGGNTIYF	TGCGCCAGCAGCCCCGGGACGGGTGGAAACACCATATATTTT
.	TRBV18	TRBJ2-7	.	CASGIQAYEQYF	TGTGCCAGCGGCATCCAGGCCTACGAGCAGTACTTC
.	TRBV4-3	TRBJ1-2	.	CASSQELRFTVGGYTF	TGCGCCAGCAGCCAAGAGCTACGGTTCACTGTGGGTGGCTACACCTTC
.	TRBV21-1	TRBJ1-4	few	CASSIPGLDEKLFF	TGTGCCAGCAGCATCCCGGGACTTGATGAAAAACTGTTTTTT
TRBD1	TRBV4-2	TRBJ1-6	.	CASSPFVGQRGNSPLHF	TGTGCCAGCAGCCCGTTCGTGGGACAGCGTGGTAATTCACCCCTCCACTTT
.	TRBV4-3	TRBJ2-2	once	CASSQTRGLPGELFF	TGCGCCAGCAGCCAAACCCGGGGGCTGCCCGGGGAGCTGTTTTTT
TRBD1	TRBV18	TRBJ2-7	.	CASSQAGQGYEQYF	TGTGCCAGCTCACAGGCTGGACAGGGTTACGAGCAGTACTTC
.	TRBV12-2	TRBJ2-1	.	CASRRMGGLAGVGSYNEQFF	TGTGCAAGTCGCCGTATGGGCGGACTAGCGGGAGTCGGGTCCTACAATGAGCAGTTCTTC
TRBD2	TRBV5-4	TRBJ2-1	.	CASSFPWAGLGGNEQFF	TGTGCCAGCAGCTTCCCGTGGGCGGGACTAGGGGGGAATGAGCAGTTCTTC
TRBD1	TRBV4-1	TRBJ1-3	.	CASSQVGTGRGNTIYF	TGCGCCAGCAGCCAAGTCGGGACAGGGCGCGGAAACACCATATATTTT
.	TRBV6-6	TRBJ1-2	few	CASSYGGTNRGYTF	TGTGCCAGCAGTTACGGTGGGACCAACAGGGGCTACACCTTC
.	TRBV2	TRBJ2-3	.	CASSEDGPFTDTQYF	TGTGCCAGCAGTGAGGATGGGCCCTTCACAGATACGCAGTATTTT
.	TRBV7-9	TRBJ1-6	.	CASSADRPNSPLHF	TGTGCCAGCAGCGCAGACAGGCCAAATTCACCCCTCCACTTT
.	TRBV19	TRBJ2-4	.	CASSKGAGQAGNIQYF	TGTGCCAGTAGTAAGGGGGCGGGACAAGCAGGAAACATTCAGTACTTC
.	TRBV28	TRBJ2-4	.	CASSFRVKNIQYF	TGTGCCAGCAGTTTCAGGGTTAAAAACATTCAGTACTTC
.	TRBV11-3	TRBJ2-3	.	CASSIGKDTQYF	TGTGCCAGCAGCATCGGAAAGGATACGCAGTATTTT
.	TRBV20-1	TRBJ1-3	.	CSAFSGNTIYF	TGCAGTGCTTTCTCTGGAAACACCATATATTTT
.	TRBV30	TRBJ1-3	.	CAWGHSSGNTIYF	TGTGCCTGGGGGCACTCCTCTGGAAACACCATATATTTT
.	TRBV19	TRBJ1-1	few	CASSRPRGPTSTEAFF	TGTGCCAGTAGTAGACCCAGGGGCCCAACGAGCACTGAAGCTTTCTTT
.	TRBV6-1	TRBJ1-6	once	CASSRKVQNSPPHF	TGTGCCAGCAGCCGGAAGGTTCAGAATTCACCCCCCCACTTT
.	TRBV6-5	TRBJ1-5	.	CASSYSLDQPQHF	TGTGCCAGCAGTTACTCACTGGATCAGCCCCAGCATTTT
.	TRBV28	TRBJ2-1	.	CASSLRQGHSNEQFF	TGTGCCAGCAGTTTGCGGCAGGGACACAGCAATGAGCAGTTCTTC